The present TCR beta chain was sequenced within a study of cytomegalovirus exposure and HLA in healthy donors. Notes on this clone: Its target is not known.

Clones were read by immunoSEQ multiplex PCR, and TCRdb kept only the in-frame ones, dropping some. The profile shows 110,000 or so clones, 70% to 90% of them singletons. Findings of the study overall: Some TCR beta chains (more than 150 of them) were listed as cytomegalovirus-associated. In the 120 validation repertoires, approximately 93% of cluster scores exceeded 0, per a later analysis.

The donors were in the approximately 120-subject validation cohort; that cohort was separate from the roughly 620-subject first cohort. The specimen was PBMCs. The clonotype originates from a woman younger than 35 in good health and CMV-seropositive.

The DNA for the CDR3 is TGTGCCAGTAGACCAACCCGGACAGGGTTGTTGCATTTT. Protein product: CASRPTRTGLLHF. This chain uses TRBV19 with TRBJ1-5; 8 bases agree with TRBD1. Germline CDR1 reads LNHDA; CDR2 reads SQIVND (reference sequence). The ends lost 6 bases at V and 15 bases at J; junction bases unmatched: 13. This CDR3 comprises 13 residues. Full variable domain (outside the CDR3, taken from reference TRBV19 and TRBJ1-5): DGGITQSPKYLFRKEGQNVTLSCEQNLNHDAMYWYRQDPGQGLRLIYYSQIVNDFQKGDIAEGYSVSREKKESFPLTVTSAQKNPTAFYLCASRPTRTGLLHFGDGTRLSIL.